The source of this TCR beta chain is a study of cytomegalovirus exposure and HLA in healthy donors. Details on this clone: Its antigen is still unknown.

The study, taken as a whole, reports: HLA restriction was apparent for most CMV-associated TCR beta chains in a later analysis. Researchers counted around 170 TCR beta chains as cytomegalovirus-associated.

Vbeta (60) and Jbeta (13) primers were used in the PCR. TCRdb's table, derived via immunoSEQ multiplex PCR, lists solely in-frame clones and lacks some. This sample contains around 50,000 clones. CDR3 length equals 17 residues. Germline V gives CDR1 SNHLY, CDR2 FYNNEI. V shed 7 bases and J 4 bases; nucleotides not matched to a gene: 10. Sequences were obtained from PBMCs. The rearrangement links TRBV2 to TRBJ2-2; 12 bases line up with TRBD2. The clonotype was recovered from a male donor in good health and CMV-seropositive. The CDR3 sequence: CASTKRGLAGPTGELFF. Written as DNA, the CDR3 is TGTGCCAGCACCAAAAGAGGACTAGCGGGGCCCACCGGGGAGCTGTTTTTT.